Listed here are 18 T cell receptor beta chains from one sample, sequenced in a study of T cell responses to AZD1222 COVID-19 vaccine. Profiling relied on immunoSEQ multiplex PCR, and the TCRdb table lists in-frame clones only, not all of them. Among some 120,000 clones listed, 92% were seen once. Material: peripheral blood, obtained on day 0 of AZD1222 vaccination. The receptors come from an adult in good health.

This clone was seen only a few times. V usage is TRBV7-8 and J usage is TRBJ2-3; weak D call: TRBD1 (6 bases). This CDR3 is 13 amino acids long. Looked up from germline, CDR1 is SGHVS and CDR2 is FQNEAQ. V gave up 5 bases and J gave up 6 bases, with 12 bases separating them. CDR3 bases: TGTGCCAGCAGCCCACCTAGGGGGGATACGCAGTATTTT. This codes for CASSPPRGDTQYF. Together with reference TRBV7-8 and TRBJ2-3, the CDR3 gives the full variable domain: GAGVSQSPRYKVAKRGQDVALRCDPISGHVSLFWYQQALGQGPEFLTYFQNEAQLDKSGLPSDRFFAERPEGSVSTLKIQRTQQEDSAVYLCASSPPRGDTQYFGPGTRLTVL.

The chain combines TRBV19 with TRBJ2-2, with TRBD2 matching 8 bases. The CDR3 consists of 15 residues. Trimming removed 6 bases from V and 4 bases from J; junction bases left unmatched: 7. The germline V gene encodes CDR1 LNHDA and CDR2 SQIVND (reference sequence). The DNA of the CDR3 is TGTGCCAGTAGCGCAACTAGCGGCGGCACCGGGGAGCTGTTTTTT. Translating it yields CASSATSGGTGELFF.

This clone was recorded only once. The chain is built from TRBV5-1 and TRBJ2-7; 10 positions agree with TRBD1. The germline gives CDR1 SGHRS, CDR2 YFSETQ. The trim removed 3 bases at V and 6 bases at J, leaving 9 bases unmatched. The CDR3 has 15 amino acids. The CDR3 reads CASSWGTGERAEQYF. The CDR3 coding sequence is TGCGCCAGCAGCTGGGGGACAGGGGAGCGGGCCGAGCAGTACTTC.

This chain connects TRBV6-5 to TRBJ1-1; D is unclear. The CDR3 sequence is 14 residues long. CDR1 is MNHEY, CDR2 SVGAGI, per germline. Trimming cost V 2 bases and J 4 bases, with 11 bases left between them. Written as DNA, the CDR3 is TGTGCCAGCAGTTACCTCGAGGGTAGCACTGAAGCTTTCTTT. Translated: CASSYLEGSTEAFF.

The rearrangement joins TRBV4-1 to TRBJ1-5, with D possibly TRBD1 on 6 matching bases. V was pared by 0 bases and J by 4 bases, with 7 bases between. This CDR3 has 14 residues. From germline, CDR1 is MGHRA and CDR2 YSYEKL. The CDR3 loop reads CASSQEGGNQPQHF. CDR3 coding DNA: TGCGCCAGCAGCCAAGAAGGGGGGAATCAGCCCCAGCATTTT.

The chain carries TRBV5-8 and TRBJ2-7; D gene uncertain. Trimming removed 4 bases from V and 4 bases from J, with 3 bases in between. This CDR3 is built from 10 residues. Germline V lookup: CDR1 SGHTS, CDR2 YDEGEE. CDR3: CASSRYEQYF. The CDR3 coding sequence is TGTGCCAGCAGCCGTTACGAGCAGTACTTC.

The CDR3 nucleotides read TGTGCCACCCAAGCGGGAGGGCGCGGTGAGCAGTTCTTC. This encodes CATQAGGRGEQFF. The chain has TRBV19 and TRBJ2-1; 10 nucleotides align to TRBD2. There are 13 residues in the CDR3. Germline V gives CDR1 LNHDA, CDR2 SQIVND (reference sequence). V trimming: 10 bases; J trimming: 9 bases; junction bases outside the gene matches: 9.

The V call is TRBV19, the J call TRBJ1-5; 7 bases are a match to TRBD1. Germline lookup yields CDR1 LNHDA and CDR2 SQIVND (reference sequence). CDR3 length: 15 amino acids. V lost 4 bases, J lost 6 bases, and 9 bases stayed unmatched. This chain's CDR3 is CASSTRQGVSQPQHF. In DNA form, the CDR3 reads TGTGCCAGTAGTACTAGACAGGGAGTGAGTCAGCCCCAGCATTTT.

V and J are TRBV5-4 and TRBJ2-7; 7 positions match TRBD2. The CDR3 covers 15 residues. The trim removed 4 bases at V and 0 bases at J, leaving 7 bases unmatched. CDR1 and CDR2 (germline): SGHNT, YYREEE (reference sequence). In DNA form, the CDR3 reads TGTGCCAGCAGCCCCCGCGGGGGTACCTCCTACGAGCAGTACTTC. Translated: CASSPRGGTSYEQYF. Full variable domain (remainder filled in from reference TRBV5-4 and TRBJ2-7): ETGVTQSPTHLIKTRGQQVTLRCSSQSGHNTVSWYQQALGQGPQFIFQYYREEENGRGNFPPRFSGLQFPNYSSELNVNALELDDSALYLCASSPRGGTSYEQYFGPGTRLTVT.

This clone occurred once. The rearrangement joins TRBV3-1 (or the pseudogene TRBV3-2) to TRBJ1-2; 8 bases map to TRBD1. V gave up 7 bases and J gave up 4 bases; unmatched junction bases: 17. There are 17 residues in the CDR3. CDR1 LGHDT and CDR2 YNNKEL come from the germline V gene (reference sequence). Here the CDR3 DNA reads TGTGCCAGCACCCCTCTAGTTGGAGGACAGGGCAGCTATGGCTACACCTTC. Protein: CASTPLVGGQGSYGYTF.

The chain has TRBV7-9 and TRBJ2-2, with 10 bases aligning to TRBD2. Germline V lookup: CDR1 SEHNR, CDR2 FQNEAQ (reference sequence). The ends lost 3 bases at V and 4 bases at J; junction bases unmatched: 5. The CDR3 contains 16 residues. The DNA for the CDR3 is TGTGCCAGCAGCTTTTCCAGGACTAGCGGCACCGGGGAGCTGTTTTTT. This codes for CASSFSRTSGTGELFF.

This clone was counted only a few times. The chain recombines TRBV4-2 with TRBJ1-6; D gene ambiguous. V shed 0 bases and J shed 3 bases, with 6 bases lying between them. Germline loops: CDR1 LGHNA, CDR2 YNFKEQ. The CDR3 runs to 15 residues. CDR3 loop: CASSQDRIYNSPLHF. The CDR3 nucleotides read TGTGCCAGCAGCCAAGACAGGATCTATAATTCACCCCTCCACTTT.

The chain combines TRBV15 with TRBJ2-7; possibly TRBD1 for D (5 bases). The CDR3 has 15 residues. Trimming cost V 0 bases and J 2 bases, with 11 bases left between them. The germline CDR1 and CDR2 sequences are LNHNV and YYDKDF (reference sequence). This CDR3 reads CATSREQVGTYEQYF. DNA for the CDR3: TGTGCCACCAGCAGAGAACAGGTGGGGACCTACGAGCAGTACTTC.

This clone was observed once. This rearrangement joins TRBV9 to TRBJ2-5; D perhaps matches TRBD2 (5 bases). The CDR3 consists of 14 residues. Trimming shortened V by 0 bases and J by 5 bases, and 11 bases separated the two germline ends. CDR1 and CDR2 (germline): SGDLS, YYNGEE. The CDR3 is CASSVEPSSETQYF. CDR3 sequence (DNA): TGTGCCAGCAGCGTAGAGCCTAGCTCGGAGACCCAGTACTTC.

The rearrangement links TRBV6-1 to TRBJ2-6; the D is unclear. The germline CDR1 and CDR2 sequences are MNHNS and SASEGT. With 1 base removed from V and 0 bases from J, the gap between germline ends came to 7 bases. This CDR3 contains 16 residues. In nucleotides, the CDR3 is TGTGCCAGCAGTGAAGTTTGGGTCTCTGGGGCCAACGTCCTGACTTTC. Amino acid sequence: CASSEVWVSGANVLTF.

DNA for the CDR3: TGTGCCAGCAGCCCCGGTGCAGGGATTTACGAGCAGTACTTC. As protein: CASSPGAGIYEQYF. V gene TRBV5-6 combines with J gene TRBJ2-7; possibly TRBD1 for D (5 bases). CDR1 and CDR2 from the germline V gene are SGHDT and YYEEEE. The CDR3 loop spans 14 amino acids. The V gene lost 4 bases and the J gene lost 4 bases, with 15 bases spanning the gap.

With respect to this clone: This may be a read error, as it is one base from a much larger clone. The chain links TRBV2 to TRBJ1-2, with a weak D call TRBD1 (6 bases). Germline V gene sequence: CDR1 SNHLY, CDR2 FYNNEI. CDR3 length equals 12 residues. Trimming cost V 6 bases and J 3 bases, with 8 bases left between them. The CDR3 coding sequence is TGTGCCAGCAGCCCAGGGGACTATGGCTACACCTTC. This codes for CASSPGDYGYTF.

This CDR3 reads CASSANSGRVNYGYTF. The CDR3 nucleotides read TGTGCCAGCAGCGCCAATTCCGGGAGGGTTAACTATGGCTACACCTTC. The chain couples TRBV7-9 to TRBJ1-2; the D is unclear. The CDR3 consists of 16 residues. Germline V lookup: CDR1 SEHNR, CDR2 FQNEAQ (reference sequence). V shed 5 bases and J shed 1 base, with 17 bases lying between them.